Listed below are T cell receptor beta chains from one sample, sequenced in a study of monozygotic twins with inflammatory bowel disease. TCRdb re-called the 5' RACE reads and gives one entry per CDR3 protein, without DNA. Its clone listing holds 150,000 to 200,000 distinct CDR3 sequences. Sample: blood. These receptors were collected from a human donor with ulcerative colitis or Crohn's disease, or a healthy co-twin of an affected twin (not recorded which). Each CDR3 is given with its conserved first and last residue.

CASSTGTEYYEQYF	TRBV7-8	TRBJ2-7
CASSLTRMGGAFF	TRBV7-3	TRBJ1-1
CASSPAPGQGLNGYTF	TRBV19	TRBJ1-2
CASSLETSSYNEQFF	TRBV5-4	TRBJ2-1
CASSRGRGRRSVEAFF	TRBV7-2	TRBJ1-1
CASSLADRLLNTEAFF	TRBV7-9	TRBJ1-1
CASSQAGTTESTDTQYF	TRBV14	TRBJ2-3
CASSRDREETQYF	TRBV28	TRBJ2-5
CSVDRPSGGEYEQFF	TRBV29-1	TRBJ2-1
CASSVGGADSPLHF	TRBV9	TRBJ1-6
CASSSWEGSSYNEQFF	TRBV6-2/TRBV6-3	TRBJ2-1
CASSLEGTVETQYF	TRBV7-2	TRBJ2-5
CASTSQAGSNYGYTF	TRBV12-3/TRBV12-4	TRBJ1-2
CASSSPGLSTDTQYF	TRBV5-1	TRBJ2-3
CASSLRDKWTGELFF	TRBV11-2	TRBJ2-2
CASSNRDRVRDNYGYTF	TRBV7-6	TRBJ1-2
CASSLGRFRGAMNTEAFF	TRBV5-4	TRBJ1-1
CASRSTGETEAFF	TRBV19	TRBJ1-1
CSVHWPNTGELFF	TRBV29-1	TRBJ2-2
CASSYSRGDEKLFF	TRBV6-5	TRBJ1-4
CAWGRQGFGEQYF	TRBV30	TRBJ2-7
CASKEVQLGGTDTQYF	TRBV5-1	TRBJ2-3
CSARVAGTLYNEQFF	TRBV20-1	TRBJ2-1
CASSYDAYRAGFSPLHF	TRBV6-5	TRBJ1-6
CASSLDRGQADTQYF	TRBV7-3	TRBJ2-3
CSANRGLGPRADTQYF	TRBV20-1	TRBJ2-3
CASSAGGNYGYTF	TRBV5-1	TRBJ1-2
CAIRGSGSEAFF	TRBV10-3	TRBJ1-1
CASSLRDAGPPREKLFF	TRBV2	TRBJ1-4
CASSFQASGSREETQYF	TRBV11-2	TRBJ2-5
CASSPIWDNEQFF	TRBV7-2	TRBJ2-1
CASSSRAGPSYEQYF	TRBV27	TRBJ2-7
CASSIGTGVLYGYTF	TRBV11-2	TRBJ1-2
CASSLTGQVVNTEAFF	TRBV7-3	TRBJ1-1
CASSGGYGYTF	TRBV25-1	TRBJ1-2
CASSPVGRVGEKLFF	TRBV21-1	TRBJ1-4
CASSLAHSGRAGNEQFF	TRBV7-2	TRBJ2-1
CSVVTQGAYNEQFF	TRBV29-1	TRBJ2-1
CASSLAANGYTF	TRBV18	TRBJ1-2
CASSLVSNSPLHF	TRBV5-6	TRBJ1-6
CSVLPRGGEAFF	TRBV29-1	TRBJ1-1
CSARAGGRGNEQFF	TRBV20-1	TRBJ2-1
CASSPRAGGSTDTQYF	TRBV7-7	TRBJ2-3
CASSFGGFSTDTQYF	TRBV5-6	TRBJ2-3
CSAEKLPYGYTF	TRBV20-1	TRBJ1-2
CASSGGGKNTEAFF	TRBV5-1	TRBJ1-1
CSIIAGSSYEQYF	TRBV20-1	TRBJ2-7
CASSFLVGDRNEQFF	TRBV7-6	TRBJ2-1
CAWSRGGLTDTQYF	TRBV30	TRBJ2-3
CATSLGSGANVLTF	TRBV3-1	TRBJ2-6